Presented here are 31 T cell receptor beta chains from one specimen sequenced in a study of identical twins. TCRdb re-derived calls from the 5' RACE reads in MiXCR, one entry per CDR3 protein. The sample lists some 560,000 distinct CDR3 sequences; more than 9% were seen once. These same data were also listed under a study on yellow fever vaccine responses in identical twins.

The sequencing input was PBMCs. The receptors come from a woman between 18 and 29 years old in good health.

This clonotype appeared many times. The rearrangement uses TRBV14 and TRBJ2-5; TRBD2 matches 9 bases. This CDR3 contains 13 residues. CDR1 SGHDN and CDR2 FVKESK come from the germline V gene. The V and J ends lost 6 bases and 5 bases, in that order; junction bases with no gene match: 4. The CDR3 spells CASRIAGGETQYF. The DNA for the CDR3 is TGTGCCAGCAGAATCGCGGGAGGGGAGACCCAGTACTTC.

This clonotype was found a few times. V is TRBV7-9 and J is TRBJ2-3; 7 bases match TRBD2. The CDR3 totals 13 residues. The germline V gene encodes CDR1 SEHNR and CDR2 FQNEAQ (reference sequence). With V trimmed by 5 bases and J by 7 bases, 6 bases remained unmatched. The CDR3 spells CASSPDGRNTQYF. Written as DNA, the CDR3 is TGTGCCAGCAGCCCCGACGGGAGGAATACGCAGTATTTT.

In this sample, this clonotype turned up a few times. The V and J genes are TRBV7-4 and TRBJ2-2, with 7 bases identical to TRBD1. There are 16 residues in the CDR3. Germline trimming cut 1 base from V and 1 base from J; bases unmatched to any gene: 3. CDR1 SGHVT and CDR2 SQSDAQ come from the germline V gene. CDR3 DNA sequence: TGTGCCAGCAGCTTAGTGGGGACAGAGAACACCGGGGAGCTGTTTTTT. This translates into CASSLVGTENTGELFF.

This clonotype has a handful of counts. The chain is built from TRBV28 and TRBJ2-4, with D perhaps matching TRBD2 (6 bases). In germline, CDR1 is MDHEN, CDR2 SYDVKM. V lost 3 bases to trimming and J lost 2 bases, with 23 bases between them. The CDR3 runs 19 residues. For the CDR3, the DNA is TGTGCCAGCAGTTTCCGCGTAATTAGGGAGGCCGGGACCAAAAACATTCAGTACTTC. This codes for CASSFRVIREAGTKNIQYF.

The CDR3 is CSVPTSGMSSYNEQFF. CDR3 nucleotide sequence: TGCAGTGTCCCGACTAGCGGGATGAGCTCCTACAATGAGCAGTTCTTC. V and J are TRBV20-1 and TRBJ2-1; 11 positions match TRBD2. The length of the CDR3 is 16 residues. V gave up 7 bases and J gave up 0 bases; unmatched junction bases: 8. The germline gives CDR1 DFQATT, CDR2 SNEGSKA (reference sequence).

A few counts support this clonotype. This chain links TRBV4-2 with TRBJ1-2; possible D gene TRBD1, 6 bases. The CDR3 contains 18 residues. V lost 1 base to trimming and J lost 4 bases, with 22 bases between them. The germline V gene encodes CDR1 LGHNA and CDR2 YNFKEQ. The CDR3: CASSQVGGGVGSVYGYTF. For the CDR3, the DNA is TGTGCCAGCAGCCAAGTCGGCGGGGGCGTCGGATCCGTCTATGGCTACACCTTC.

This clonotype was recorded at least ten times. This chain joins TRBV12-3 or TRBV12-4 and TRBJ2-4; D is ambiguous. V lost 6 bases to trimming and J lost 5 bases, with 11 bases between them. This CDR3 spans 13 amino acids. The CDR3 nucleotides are TGTGCCAGCAGCTCTGTGACTGAAAACATTCAGTACTTC. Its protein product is CASSSVTENIQYF.

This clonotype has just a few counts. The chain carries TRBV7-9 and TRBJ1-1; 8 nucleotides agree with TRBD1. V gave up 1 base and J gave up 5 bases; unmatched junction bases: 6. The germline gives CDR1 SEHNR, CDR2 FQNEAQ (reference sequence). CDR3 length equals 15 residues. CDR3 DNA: TGTGCCAGCAGCTTAGTCCAGGGGGCGCGTACTGAAGCTTTCTTT. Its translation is CASSLVQGARTEAFF.

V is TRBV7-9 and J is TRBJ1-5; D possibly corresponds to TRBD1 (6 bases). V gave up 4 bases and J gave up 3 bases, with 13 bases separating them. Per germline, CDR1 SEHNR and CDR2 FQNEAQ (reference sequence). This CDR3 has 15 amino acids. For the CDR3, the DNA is TGTGCCAGCAGCTATGCAGGGGCGCCCAATCAGCCCCAGCATTTT. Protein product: CASSYAGAPNQPQHF. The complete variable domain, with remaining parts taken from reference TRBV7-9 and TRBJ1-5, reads DTGVSQNPRHKITKRGQNVTFRCDPISEHNRLYWYRQTLGQGPEFLTYFQNEAQLEKSRLLSDRFSAERPKGSFSTLEIQRTEQGDSAMYLCASSYAGAPNQPQHFGDGTRLSIL.

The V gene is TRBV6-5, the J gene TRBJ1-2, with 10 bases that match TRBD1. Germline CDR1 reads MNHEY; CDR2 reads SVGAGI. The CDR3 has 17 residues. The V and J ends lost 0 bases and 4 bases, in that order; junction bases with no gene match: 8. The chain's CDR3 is CASSYSTPGTGVYGYTF. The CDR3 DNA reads TGTGCCAGCAGTTACTCGACCCCCGGGACAGGGGTCTATGGCTACACCTTC.

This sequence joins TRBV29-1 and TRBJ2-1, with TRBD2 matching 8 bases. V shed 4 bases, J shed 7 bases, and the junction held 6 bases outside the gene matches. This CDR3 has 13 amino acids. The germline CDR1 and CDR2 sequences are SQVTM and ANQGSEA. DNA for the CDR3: TGCAGCGTTGGGGCTAGCGGGCGAAATGAGCAGTTCTTC. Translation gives CSVGASGRNEQFF.

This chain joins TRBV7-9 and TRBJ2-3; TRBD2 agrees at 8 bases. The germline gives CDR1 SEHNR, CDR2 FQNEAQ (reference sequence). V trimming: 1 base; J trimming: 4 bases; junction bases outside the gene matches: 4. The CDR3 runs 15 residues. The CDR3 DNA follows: TGTGCCAGCAGCTTAGTCGGACTAGCCCCAGATACGCAGTATTTT. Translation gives CASSLVGLAPDTQYF.

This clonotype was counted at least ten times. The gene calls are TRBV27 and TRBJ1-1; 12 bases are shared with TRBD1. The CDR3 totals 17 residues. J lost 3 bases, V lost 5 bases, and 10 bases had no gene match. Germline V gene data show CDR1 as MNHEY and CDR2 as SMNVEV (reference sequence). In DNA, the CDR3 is TGTGCCAGCAGTCCAGCCGGGACAGGGGGCGTTGACACTGAAGCTTTCTTT. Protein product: CASSPAGTGGVDTEAFF.

The DNA for the CDR3 is TGTGCCAGCTGCAGGGGGCTACAAGAGACCCAGTACTTC. Its protein product is CASCRGLQETQYF. The chain joins TRBV18 to TRBJ2-5, with 8 bases identical to TRBD1. The CDR3 totals 13 residues. CDR1 is KGHSH, CDR2 LQKENI, per germline. With V trimmed by 7 bases and J by 2 bases, 3 bases remained unmatched.

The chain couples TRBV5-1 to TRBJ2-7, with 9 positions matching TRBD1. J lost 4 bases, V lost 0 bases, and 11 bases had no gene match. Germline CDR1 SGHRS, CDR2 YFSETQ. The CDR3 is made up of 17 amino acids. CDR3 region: CASSLDPTGTGIYEQYF. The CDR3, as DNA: TGCGCCAGCAGCTTGGACCCTACCGGGACAGGGATTTACGAGCAGTACTTC.

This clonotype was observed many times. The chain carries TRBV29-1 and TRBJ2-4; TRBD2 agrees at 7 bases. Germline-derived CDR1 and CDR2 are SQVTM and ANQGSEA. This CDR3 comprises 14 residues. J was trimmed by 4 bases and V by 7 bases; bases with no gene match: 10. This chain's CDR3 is CSAETVGGKNIQYF. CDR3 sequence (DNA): TGCAGCGCCGAGACAGTGGGGGGGAAAAACATTCAGTACTTC.

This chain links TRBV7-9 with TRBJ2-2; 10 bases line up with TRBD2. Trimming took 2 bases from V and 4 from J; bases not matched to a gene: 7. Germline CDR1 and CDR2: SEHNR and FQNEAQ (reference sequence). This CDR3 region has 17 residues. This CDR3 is CASSLTTGTSATGELFF. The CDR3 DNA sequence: TGTGCCAGCAGCTTAACGACCGGGACTAGCGCCACCGGGGAGCTGTTTTTT.

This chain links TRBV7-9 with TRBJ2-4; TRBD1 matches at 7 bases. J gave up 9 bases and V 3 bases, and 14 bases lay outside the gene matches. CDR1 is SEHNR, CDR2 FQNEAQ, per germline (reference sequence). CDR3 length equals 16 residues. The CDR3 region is CASSFDGQAKRTIQYF. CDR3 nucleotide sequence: TGTGCCAGCAGCTTTGATGGACAGGCAAAGCGAACCATTCAGTACTTC.

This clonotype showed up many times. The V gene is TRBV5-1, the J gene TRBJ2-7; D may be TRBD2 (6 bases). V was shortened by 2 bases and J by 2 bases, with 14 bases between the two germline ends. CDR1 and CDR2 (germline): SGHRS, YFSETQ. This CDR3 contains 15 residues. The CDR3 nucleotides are TGCGCCAGCAGCTTCTCGGGGGACGGAGCCTACGAGCAGTACTTC. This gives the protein CASSFSGDGAYEQYF.

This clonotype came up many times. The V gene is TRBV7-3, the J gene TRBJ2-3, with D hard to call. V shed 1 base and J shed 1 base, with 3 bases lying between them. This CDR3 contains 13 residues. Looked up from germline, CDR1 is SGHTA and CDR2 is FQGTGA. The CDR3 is CASSLSRTDTQYF. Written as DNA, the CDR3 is TGTGCCAGCAGCTTAAGTCGCACAGATACGCAGTATTTT.

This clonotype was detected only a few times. Here the CDR3 reads CASSLAVASGGRHEQYF. The CDR3 DNA follows: TGTGCCAGCAGTTTAGCTGTGGCTAGCGGGGGGAGACACGAGCAGTACTTC. This sequence joins TRBV12-3 or TRBV12-4 and TRBJ2-7, with 11 bases matching TRBD2. V shed 0 bases and J 5 bases; nucleotides not matched to a gene: 9. The CDR3 loop spans 17 amino acids.

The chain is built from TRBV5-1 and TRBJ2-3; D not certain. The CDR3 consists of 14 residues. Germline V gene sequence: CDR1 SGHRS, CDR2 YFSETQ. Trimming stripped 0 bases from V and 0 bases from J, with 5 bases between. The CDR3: CASSLVSSTDTQYF. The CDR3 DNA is TGCGCCAGCAGCTTGGTATCTAGCACAGATACGCAGTATTTT.

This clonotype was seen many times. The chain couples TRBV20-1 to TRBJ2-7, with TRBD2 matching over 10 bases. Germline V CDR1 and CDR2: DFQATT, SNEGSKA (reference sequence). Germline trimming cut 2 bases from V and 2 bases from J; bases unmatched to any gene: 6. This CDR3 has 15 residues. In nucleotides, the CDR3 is TGCAGTGCTAGAAGCGAGCGGGAGGGCACCTACGAGCAGTACTTC. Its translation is CSARSEREGTYEQYF.

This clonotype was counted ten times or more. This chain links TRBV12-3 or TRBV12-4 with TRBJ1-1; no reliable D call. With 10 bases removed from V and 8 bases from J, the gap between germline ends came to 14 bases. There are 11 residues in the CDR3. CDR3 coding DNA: TGTGCCACTATGGCGGTGGGCGAAGCTTTCTTT. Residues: CATMAVGEAFF.

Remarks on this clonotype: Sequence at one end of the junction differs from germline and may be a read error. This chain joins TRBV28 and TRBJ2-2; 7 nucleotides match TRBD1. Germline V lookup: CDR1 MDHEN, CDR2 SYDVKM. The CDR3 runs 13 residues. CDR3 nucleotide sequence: TGTGCCCTGGGACAGATAAACACCGAGGAGCTGTTTTTT. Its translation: CALGQINTEELFF.

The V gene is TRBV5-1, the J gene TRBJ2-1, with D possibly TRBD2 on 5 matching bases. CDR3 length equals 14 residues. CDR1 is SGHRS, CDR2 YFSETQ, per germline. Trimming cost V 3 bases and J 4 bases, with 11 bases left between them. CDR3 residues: CASSSLRVYNEQFF. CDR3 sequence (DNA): TGCGCCAGCAGCTCTTTGCGGGTTTACAATGAGCAGTTCTTC.

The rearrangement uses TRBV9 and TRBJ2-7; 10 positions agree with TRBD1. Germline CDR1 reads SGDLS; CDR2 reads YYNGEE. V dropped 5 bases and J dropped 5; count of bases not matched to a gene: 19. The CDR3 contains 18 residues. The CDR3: CASSASLRDRGQWDEQYF. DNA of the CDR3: TGTGCCAGCAGTGCTTCCCTCCGGGACAGGGGACAATGGGACGAGCAGTACTTC.

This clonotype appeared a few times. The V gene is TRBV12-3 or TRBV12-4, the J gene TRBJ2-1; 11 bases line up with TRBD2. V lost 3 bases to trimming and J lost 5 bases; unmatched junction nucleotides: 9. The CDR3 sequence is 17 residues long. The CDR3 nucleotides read TGTGCCAGCAGTTTTACTAGCGGGAGCATTCTAAACAATGAGCAGTTCTTC. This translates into CASSFTSGSILNNEQFF.

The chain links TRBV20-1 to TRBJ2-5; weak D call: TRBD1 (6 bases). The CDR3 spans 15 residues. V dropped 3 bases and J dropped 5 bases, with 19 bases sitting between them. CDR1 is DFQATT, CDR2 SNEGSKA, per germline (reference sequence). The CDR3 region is CSARAANRAGETQYF. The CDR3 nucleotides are TGCAGTGCTAGGGCGGCTAACAGGGCCGGGGAGACCCAGTACTTC.

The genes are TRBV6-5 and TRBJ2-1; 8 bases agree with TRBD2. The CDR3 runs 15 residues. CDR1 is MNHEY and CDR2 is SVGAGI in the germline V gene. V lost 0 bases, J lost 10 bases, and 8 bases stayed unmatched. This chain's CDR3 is CASSYSPGTSGEQFF. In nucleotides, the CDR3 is TGTGCCAGCAGTTACTCCCCCGGGACTAGTGGAGAGCAGTTCTTC.

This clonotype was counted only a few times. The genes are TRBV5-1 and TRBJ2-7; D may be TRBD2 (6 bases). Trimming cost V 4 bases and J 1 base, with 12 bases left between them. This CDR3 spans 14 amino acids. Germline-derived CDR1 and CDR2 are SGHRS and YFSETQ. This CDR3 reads CASSRRRESYEQYF. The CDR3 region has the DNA TGCGCCAGCAGCCGCCGGAGGGAATCCTACGAGCAGTACTTC. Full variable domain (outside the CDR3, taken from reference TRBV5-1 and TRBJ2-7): KAGVTQTPRYLIKTRGQQVTLSCSPISGHRSVSWYQQTPGQGLQFLFEYFSETQRNKGNFPGRFSGRQFSNSRSEMNVSTLELGDSALYLCASSRRRESYEQYFGPGTRLTVT.